This T cell receptor beta chain was captured by sequencing in a study of CD8 T cells in Susac syndrome. Background on the study: Clinical remission applied to 8 or 9 sequenced Susac syndrome patients, and six had active disease.

The germline V gene encodes CDR1 MDHEN and CDR2 SYDVKM. Trimming cost V 5 bases and J 3 bases; bases outside gene matches: 3. CDR3 length: 14 amino acids. General study findings and limits: When the CD4+ T cell repertoires of patients with Susac syndrome were examined, they did not show any clonal expansion.

Remarks on this clonotype: The antigen is undetermined.

TEMRA cells were FACS-enriched, and CD8+ and CD4+ T cells were isolated negatively. With random hexamers, roughly 0.45 to 1 ug RNA was reverse transcribed. Amplification of TCR beta CDR3 spanned 54 Vbeta and 13 Jbeta via immunoSEQ multiplex PCR. TCRdb reprocessed the immunoSEQ multiplex PCR reads with MiXCR, giving one entry per CDR3 protein. The sample has approximately 260,000 distinct CDR3 sequences, 90% to 97% seen once. The sequenced sample consisted of CD4+ T cells from PBMCs. This sequence was found in a human donor with Susac syndrome. The rearrangement links TRBV28 to TRBJ2-2, with 7 bases that match TRBD1. CDR3 in DNA: TGTGCCAGCAGTGGACAGGTGGACACCGGGGAGCTGTTTTTT. Translation gives CASSGQVDTGELFF. Variable domain in full (rest from reference TRBV28 and TRBJ2-2): DVKVTQSSRYLVKRTGEKVFLECVQDMDHENMFWYRQDPGLGLRLIYFSYDVKMKEKGDIPEGYSVSREKKERFSLILESASTNQTSMYLCASSGQVDTGELFFGEGSRLTVL.